A single sample is the source of the 13 T cell receptor beta chains below, sequenced in a study of radiotherapy plus CTLA-4 blockade in lung cancer. Sequenced by immunoSEQ multiplex PCR; TCRdb stores in-frame clones only, minus some. The sample includes approximately 98,000 clones, 82% of them seen just once. This specimen consisted of peripheral blood, obtained from a patient treated with radiotherapy plus ipilimumab. The receptors were gathered from a human donor with non-small cell lung cancer who had a partial response to radiotherapy plus ipilimumab.

V gene TRBV28 combines with J gene TRBJ2-7, with 11 bases identical to TRBD2. The CDR3 consists of 16 residues. CDR1 is MDHEN and CDR2 is SYDVKM in the germline V gene. V lost 7 bases, J lost 1 base, and 9 bases stayed unmatched. The CDR3 sequence is CASTSGGTSGSYEQYF. In DNA, the CDR3 is TGTGCCAGCACCTCCGGGGGGACTAGCGGATCCTACGAGCAGTACTTC.

The chain recombines TRBV19 with TRBJ2-1, with no clear D. The CDR3 covers 13 residues. The V gene lost 4 bases and the J gene lost 8 bases, with 12 bases spanning the gap. Germline lookup yields CDR1 LNHDA and CDR2 SQIVND (reference sequence). The CDR3 bases are TGTGCCAGTAGTAAGGTAGCTTGGTATGAGCAGTTCTTC. It specifies CASSKVAWYEQFF.

V and J are TRBV19 and TRBJ2-7; D may be TRBD1 (8 bases). The ends were cut back, 5 bases at V and 5 bases at J, with 19 bases in the middle. This CDR3 is 15 amino acids long. The V gene's germline CDR1 is LNHDA and CDR2 SQIVND (reference sequence). The CDR3 nucleotides read TGTGCCAGTAGTCCCCGGACAGGGAGGGGGGACGAGCAGTACTTC. This sequence encodes CASSPRTGRGDEQYF.

The chain uses TRBV30 and TRBJ2-5; TRBD2 might be the D (6 bases). Trimming removed 2 bases from V and 2 bases from J, with 15 bases in between. Germline values: CDR1 GTSNPN, CDR2 SVGIG (reference sequence). The CDR3 is 15 amino acids. The CDR3 reads CAWSRSLAVQETQYF. CDR3 sequence (DNA): TGTGCCTGGAGTCGTAGCTTAGCGGTACAAGAGACCCAGTACTTC.

The rearrangement links TRBV7-8 to TRBJ2-5; 11 bases are a match to TRBD1. CDR3 length equals 15 residues. V was pared by 4 bases and J by 4 bases, with 5 bases of the junction left unmatched. Germline V CDR1 and CDR2: SGHVS, FQNEAQ. The CDR3 DNA is TGTGCCAGCAGCTATGCCGGGACAGGGGGAGAGACCCAGTACTTC. Translating gives CASSYAGTGGETQYF.

CDR3 loop: CAISPGDRGTEKLFF. In DNA, the CDR3 is TGTGCCATCAGCCCCGGGGACAGGGGAACCGAAAAACTGTTTTTT. This sequence joins TRBV10-3 and TRBJ1-4; 10 bases are a match to TRBD1. In germline, CDR1 is ENHRY, CDR2 SYGVKD. This CDR3 has 15 amino acids. The V segment lost 6 bases and the J segment 8 bases; nucleotides outside the gene matches: 9.

This rearrangement joins TRBV5-4 to TRBJ2-7; 7 bases are a match to TRBD1. The CDR3 extends over 13 amino acids. The germline V gene has CDR1 SGHNT and CDR2 YYREEE (reference sequence). V was clipped by 3 bases and J by 7 bases; unmatched bases: 7. CDR3 nucleotide sequence: TGTGCCAGCAGCTCCCGACAGGGCCCTGAGCAGTACTTC. Translated, it gives CASSSRQGPEQYF.

The rearrangement joins TRBV21-1 to TRBJ2-3; no check of the table's D call, TRBD2, against the DNA was made. TRBV21-1 is marked as a pseudogene. The length of the CDR3 is 15 residues. In DNA form, the CDR3 reads TGTGCCAGCAGCAAACGGGAGCGGGACCCAGATACGCAGTATTTT. It codes for CASSKRERDPDTQYF.

Worth noting for this clone: The same CDR3 can be traced to other DNA sequences in this sample. The chain links TRBV5-1 to TRBJ1-1; 9 bases fit TRBD1. The V and J ends lost 4 bases and 4 bases, in that order; junction bases with no gene match: 2. The CDR3 extends over 13 amino acids. Per germline, CDR1 SGHRS and CDR2 YFSETQ. The CDR3 is CASSLDRGTEAFF. CDR3 DNA sequence: TGCGCCAGCAGCCTGGACAGGGGCACTGAAGCTTTCTTT.

V gene TRBV18 combines with J gene TRBJ1-1; TRBD1 agrees at 7 bases. This CDR3 is built from 15 residues. Germline-derived CDR1 and CDR2 are KGHSH and LQKENI. J lost 6 bases, V lost 4 bases, and 11 bases had no gene match. CDR3 loop: CASSQDQGEYAEAFF. CDR3 nucleotide sequence: TGTGCCAGCTCACAGGACCAGGGGGAGTACGCTGAAGCTTTCTTT.

The chain uses TRBV5-1 and TRBJ2-1; 8 bases match TRBD1. Germline loops: CDR1 SGHRS, CDR2 YFSETQ. The CDR3 has 15 amino acids. Trimming at V came to 0 bases and at J to 10 bases, leaving 9 bases not matched to a gene. The CDR3 loop is CASSLGTGTQGEQFF. The DNA of the CDR3 is TGCGCCAGCAGCTTGGGGACAGGGACCCAAGGAGAGCAGTTCTTC.

This rearrangement joins TRBV19 to TRBJ2-1; 7 nucleotides line up with TRBD2. After removal of 4 bases from V and 7 bases from J, the junction contained 7 bases not matched to a gene. Germline CDR1 and CDR2: LNHDA and SQIVND (reference sequence). The CDR3 spans 14 residues. The CDR3 sequence: CASSTREYENEQFF. The CDR3 region has the DNA TGTGCCAGTAGTACGCGGGAGTATGAAAATGAGCAGTTCTTC.

The genes are TRBV4-2 and TRBJ2-4; 7 bases are a match to TRBD1. With V trimmed by 3 bases and J by 5 bases, 13 bases remained unmatched. The CDR3 has 17 residues. Per germline, CDR1 LGHNA and CDR2 YNFKEQ. The CDR3, as DNA: TGTGCCAGCAGCCAGGGGCCCCCGGACAGGAACCAAAACATTCAGTACTTC. Translation: CASSQGPPDRNQNIQYF.